This TCR beta chain was captured in a study of T cell responses to AZD1222 COVID-19 vaccine. Study-level findings and limits: Only a handful of AZD1222 recipients were seropositive at baseline. Scientists sampled the repertoires only once the peak T cell response had passed. Clonal diversity was possibly underestimated, and white British individuals and females predominated among donors.

Profiling relied on immunoSEQ multiplex PCR, and the TCRdb table lists in-frame clones only, not all of them. The table lists some 130,000 clones, roughly 90% of them singletons, with roughly 3.1% in the top ten. Turning to this clone: Its cognate antigen is unknown.

V was clipped by 0 bases and J by 1 base, with 9 bases between them. Germline CDR1 reads LNHNV; CDR2 reads YYDKDF (reference sequence). This CDR3 spans 15 amino acids. This TCR derives from an adult in good health. Here the sequenced sample was peripheral blood, taken on day 0 of AZD1222 vaccination. The chain uses TRBV15 and TRBJ1-1; D is ambiguous. The CDR3 loop reads CATSRDHGPNTEAFF. CDR3 sequence (DNA): TGTGCCACCAGCAGAGATCACGGACCGAACACTGAAGCTTTCTTT.